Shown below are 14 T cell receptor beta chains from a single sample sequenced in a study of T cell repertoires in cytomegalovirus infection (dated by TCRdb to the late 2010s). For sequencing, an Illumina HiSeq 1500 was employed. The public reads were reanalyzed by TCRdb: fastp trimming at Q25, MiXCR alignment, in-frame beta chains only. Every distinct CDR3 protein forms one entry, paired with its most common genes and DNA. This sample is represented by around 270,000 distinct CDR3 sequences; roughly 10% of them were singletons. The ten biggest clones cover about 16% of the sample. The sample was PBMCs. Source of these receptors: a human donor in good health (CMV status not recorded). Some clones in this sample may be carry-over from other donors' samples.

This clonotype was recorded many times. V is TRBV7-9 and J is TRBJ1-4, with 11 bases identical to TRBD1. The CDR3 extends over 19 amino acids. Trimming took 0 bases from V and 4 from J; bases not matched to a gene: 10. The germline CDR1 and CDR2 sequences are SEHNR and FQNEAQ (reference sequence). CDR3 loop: CASSLAKRTGGAVNEKLFF. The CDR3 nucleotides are TGTGCCAGCAGCTTAGCGAAAAGGACAGGGGGCGCAGTTAATGAAAAACTGTTTTTT.

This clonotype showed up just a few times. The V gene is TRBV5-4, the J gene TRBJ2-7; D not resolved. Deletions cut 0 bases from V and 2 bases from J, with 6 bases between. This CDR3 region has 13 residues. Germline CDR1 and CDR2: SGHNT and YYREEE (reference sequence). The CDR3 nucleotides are TGTGCCAGCAGCTTGGTTGATACCTACGAGCAGTACTTC. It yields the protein CASSLVDTYEQYF.

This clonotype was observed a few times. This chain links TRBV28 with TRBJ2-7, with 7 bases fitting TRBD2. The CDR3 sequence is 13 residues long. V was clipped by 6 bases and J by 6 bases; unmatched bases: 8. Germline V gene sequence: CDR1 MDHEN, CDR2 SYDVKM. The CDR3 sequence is CASRAGVPSEQYF. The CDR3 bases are TGTGCCAGCAGGGCGGGGGTACCGAGCGAGCAGTACTTC.

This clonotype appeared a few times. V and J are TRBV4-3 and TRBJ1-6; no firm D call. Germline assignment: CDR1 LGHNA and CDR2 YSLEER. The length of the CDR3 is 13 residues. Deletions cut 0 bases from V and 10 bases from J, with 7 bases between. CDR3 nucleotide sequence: TGCGCCAGCAGCCAAGAAGCTGGATCACCCCTCCACTTT. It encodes CASSQEAGSPLHF.

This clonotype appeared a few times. CDR3 bases: TGTGCCAGCAGCTTTCCGTCGTTGGGTCAGCCCCAGCATTTT. This encodes CASSFPSLGQPQHF. J is TRBJ1-5 and V is TRBV7-2, with D uncertain. The CDR3 extends over 14 amino acids. CDR1 is SGHTA and CDR2 is FQGNSA in the germline V gene. Trimming shortened V by 3 bases and J by 6 bases, and 12 bases separated the two germline ends.

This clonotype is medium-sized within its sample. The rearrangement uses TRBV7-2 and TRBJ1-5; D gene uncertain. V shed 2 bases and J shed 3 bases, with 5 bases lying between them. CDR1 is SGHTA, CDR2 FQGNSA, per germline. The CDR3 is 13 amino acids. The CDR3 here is CASSLIDNQPQHF. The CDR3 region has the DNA TGTGCCAGCAGCTTAATAGACAATCAGCCCCAGCATTTT.

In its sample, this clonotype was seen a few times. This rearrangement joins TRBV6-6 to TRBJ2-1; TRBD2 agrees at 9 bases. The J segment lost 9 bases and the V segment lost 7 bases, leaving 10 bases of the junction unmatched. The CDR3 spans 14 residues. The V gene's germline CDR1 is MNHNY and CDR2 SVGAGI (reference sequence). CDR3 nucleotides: TGTGCCAGCAAGGAGATAGCGGGGGCCAGTGAGCAGTTCTTC. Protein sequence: CASKEIAGASEQFF.

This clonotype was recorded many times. The CDR3 spells CSAPPPERAHGYTF. The DNA of the CDR3 is TGCAGTGCTCCCCCCCCAGAAAGGGCCCATGGCTACACCTTC. The chain couples TRBV20-1 to TRBJ1-2; D remains unclear. Germline loops: CDR1 DFQATT, CDR2 SNEGSKA (reference sequence). The CDR3 runs to 14 residues. Between the trimmed V and J ends, which lost 5 bases and 6 bases, there was a span of 19 bases.

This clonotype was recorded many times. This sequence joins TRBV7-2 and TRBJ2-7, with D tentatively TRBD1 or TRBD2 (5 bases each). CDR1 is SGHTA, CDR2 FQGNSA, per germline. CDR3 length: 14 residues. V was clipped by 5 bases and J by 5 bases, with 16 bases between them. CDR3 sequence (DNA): TGTGCCAGCAGCCCGGGGCCCGGGACCCACGAGCAGTACTTC. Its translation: CASSPGPGTHEQYF.

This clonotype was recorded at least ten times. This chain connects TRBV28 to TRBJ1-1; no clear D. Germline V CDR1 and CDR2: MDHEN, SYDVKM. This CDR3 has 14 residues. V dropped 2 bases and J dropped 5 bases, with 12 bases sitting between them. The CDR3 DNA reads TGTGCCAGCAGTTTACTGGGCGAGTTTACTGAAGCTTTCTTT. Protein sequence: CASSLLGEFTEAFF.

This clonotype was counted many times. Here the CDR3 DNA reads TGTGCCTGGAGTAGTGAGGGAAACACCGGGGAGCTGTTTTTT. As protein: CAWSSEGNTGELFF. The J gene is TRBJ2-2, the V gene TRBV30, with TRBD2 as a possible D gene (5 bases). The CDR3 has 14 residues. The V end lost 2 bases, the J end lost 2 bases, and 9 bases lay between the germline ends. Looked up from germline, CDR1 is GTSNPN and CDR2 is SVGIG (reference sequence).

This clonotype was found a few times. The CDR3 reads CASSPKTSNEQFF. As DNA, the CDR3 is TGTGCCAGCAGCCCTAAGACTAGCAATGAGCAGTTCTTC. V is TRBV7-9 and J is TRBJ2-1, with D tentatively TRBD2 (6 bases). The V gene's germline CDR1 is SEHNR and CDR2 FQNEAQ (reference sequence). Trimming removed 5 bases at V and 6 bases at J, with 11 bases between. CDR3 size: 13 residues.

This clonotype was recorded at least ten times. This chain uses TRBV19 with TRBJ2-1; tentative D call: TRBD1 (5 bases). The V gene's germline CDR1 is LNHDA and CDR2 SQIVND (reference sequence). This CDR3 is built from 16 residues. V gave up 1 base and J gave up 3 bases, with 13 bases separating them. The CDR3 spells CASSIGLGANYNEQFF. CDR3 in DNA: TGTGCCAGTAGTATAGGGCTAGGGGCTAACTACAATGAGCAGTTCTTC. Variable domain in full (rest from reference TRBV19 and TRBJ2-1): DGGITQSPKYLFRKEGQNVTLSCEQNLNHDAMYWYRQDPGQGLRLIYYSQIVNDFQKGDIAEGYSVSREKKESFPLTVTSAQKNPTAFYLCASSIGLGANYNEQFFGPGTRLTVL.

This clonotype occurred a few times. The CDR3: CASSVRLAGYEQYF. The CDR3 DNA sequence: TGTGCCAGCAGCGTAAGACTAGCGGGCTACGAGCAGTACTTC. The V call is TRBV7-2, the J call TRBJ2-7; 10 bases agree with TRBD2. CDR1 is SGHTA, CDR2 FQGNSA, per germline. The V and J ends lost 5 bases and 3 bases, in that order; junction bases with no gene match: 4. The CDR3 length is 14 residues.